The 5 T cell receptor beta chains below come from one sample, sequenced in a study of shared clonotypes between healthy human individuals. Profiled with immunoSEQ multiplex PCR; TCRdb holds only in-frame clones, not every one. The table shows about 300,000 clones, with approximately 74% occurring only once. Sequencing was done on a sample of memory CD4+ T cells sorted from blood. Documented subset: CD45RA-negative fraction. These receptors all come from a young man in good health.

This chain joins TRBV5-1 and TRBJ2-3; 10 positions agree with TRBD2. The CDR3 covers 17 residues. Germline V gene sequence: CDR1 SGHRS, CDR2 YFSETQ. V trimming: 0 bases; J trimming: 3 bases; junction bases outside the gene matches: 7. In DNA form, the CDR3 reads TGCGCCAGCAGCTTGGTCGCTAGCGGGAGTGGGACAGATACGCAGTATTTT. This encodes CASSLVASGSGTDTQYF.

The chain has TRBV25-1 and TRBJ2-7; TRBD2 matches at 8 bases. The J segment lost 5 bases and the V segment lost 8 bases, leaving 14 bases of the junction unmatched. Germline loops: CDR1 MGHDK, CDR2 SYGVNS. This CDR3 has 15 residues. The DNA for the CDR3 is TGTGCCAGCGTGCGAAGCGGGACTAGTTCCCACGAGCAGTACTTC. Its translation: CASVRSGTSSHEQYF.

The CDR3 bases are TGTGCCAGCTCACCACCGAGCGGGAGGGCCTGGGAGACCCAGTACTTC. As protein: CASSPPSGRAWETQYF. The chain joins TRBV18 to TRBJ2-5, with 10 bases that match TRBD2. Losses at the gene ends were 0 bases for V and 5 bases for J; bases not matched to a gene: 6. CDR3 length: 16 residues. From germline, CDR1 is KGHSH and CDR2 LQKENI.

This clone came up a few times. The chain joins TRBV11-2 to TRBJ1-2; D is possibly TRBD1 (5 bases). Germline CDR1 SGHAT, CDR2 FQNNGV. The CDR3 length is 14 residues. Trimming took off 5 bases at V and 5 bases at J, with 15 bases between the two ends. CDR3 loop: CASSPDNSRYGYTF. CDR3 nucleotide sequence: TGTGCCAGCAGCCCGGACAACAGTAGATATGGCTACACCTTC.

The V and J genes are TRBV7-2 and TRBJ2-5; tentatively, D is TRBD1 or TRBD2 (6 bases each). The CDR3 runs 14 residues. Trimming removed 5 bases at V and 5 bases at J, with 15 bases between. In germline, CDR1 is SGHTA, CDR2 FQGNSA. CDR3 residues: CASSRTRGPETQYF. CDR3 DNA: TGTGCCAGCAGCCGGACCCGGGGGCCGGAGACCCAGTACTTC.